This is a list of T cell receptor beta chains from one sample in a study of CXCR3-negative and CXCR3-positive naive CD8 T cells. TCRdb re-called the 5' RACE reads and catalogs CDR3 proteins one per entry, DNA excluded. The specimen's table records about 110,000 distinct CDR3 sequences. The source material was naive CXCR3+ CD8+ T cells from blood. These receptors all come from a human donor in good health. Some clones in this sample may be carry-over from other donors' samples. The CDR3 runs from the conserved cysteine through the conserved F or W.

V gene	J gene	CDR3 protein
TRBV7-9	TRBJ2-6	CASSRLGFGANVLTF
TRBV6-5	TRBJ2-1	CASSSGLAGAGYNEQFF
TRBV6-5	TRBJ1-5	CASAGQGGQPQHF
TRBV3-1	TRBJ2-7	CASSQGWGNSYEQYF
TRBV29-1	TRBJ2-3	CSGDLSGDSTDTQYF
TRBV9	TRBJ2-3	CASSVAPGGGTATDTQYF
TRBV24-1	TRBJ2-3	CATSDSWTDTQYF
TRBV3-1	TRBJ1-1	CASSPRTDEAFF
TRBV7-2	TRBJ1-1	CASSWFGNLNTEAFF
TRBV6-2/TRBV6-3	TRBJ2-5	CASSSVAPTQYF
TRBV28	TRBJ2-2	CASSHLAYTGELFF
TRBV25-1	TRBJ2-3	CASSVLASSTDTQYF
TRBV21-1	TRBJ2-1	CASSSGTGYNEQFF
TRBV29-1	TRBJ2-7	CSVEMATGYEQYF
TRBV19	TRBJ1-5	CASSPGRGNQPQHF
TRBV6-5	TRBJ2-1	CASSPGLAVGGEQFF
TRBV7-6	TRBJ2-1	CAVSGEGIVGHNEQFF
TRBV7-3	TRBJ2-3	CASSFLGTSAIDTQYF
TRBV12-3/TRBV12-4	TRBJ1-1	CASSIGRRNTEAFF
TRBV6-1	TRBJ1-5	CASSEPAQVAQHF
TRBV7-9	TRBJ2-7	CASSSPNGPWEQYF
TRBV11-2	TRBJ2-1	CASSLEGDAGTLLNEQFF
TRBV5-1	TRBJ1-2	CASSLEDGGNYGYTF